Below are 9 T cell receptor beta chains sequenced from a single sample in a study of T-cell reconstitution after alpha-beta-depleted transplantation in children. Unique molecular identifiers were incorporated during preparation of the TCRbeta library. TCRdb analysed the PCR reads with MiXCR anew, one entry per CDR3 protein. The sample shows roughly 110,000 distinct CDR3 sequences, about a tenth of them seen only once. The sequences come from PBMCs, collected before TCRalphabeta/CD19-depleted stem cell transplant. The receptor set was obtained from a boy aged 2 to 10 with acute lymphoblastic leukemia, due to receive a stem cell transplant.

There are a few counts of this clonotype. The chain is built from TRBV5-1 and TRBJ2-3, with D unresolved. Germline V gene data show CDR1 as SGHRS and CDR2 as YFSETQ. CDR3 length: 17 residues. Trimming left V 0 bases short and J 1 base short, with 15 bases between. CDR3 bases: TGCGCCAGCAGCTTGGGGGTGGTACGGTTACGCACAGATACGCAGTATTTT. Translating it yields CASSLGVVRLRTDTQYF.

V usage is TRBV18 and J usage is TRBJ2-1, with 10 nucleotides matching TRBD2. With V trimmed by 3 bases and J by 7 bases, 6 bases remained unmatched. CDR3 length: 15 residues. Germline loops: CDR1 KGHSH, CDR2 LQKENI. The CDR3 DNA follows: TGTGCCAGCTCACCCAGCGGGAGGGCCAGGAATGAGCAGTTCTTC. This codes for CASSPSGRARNEQFF. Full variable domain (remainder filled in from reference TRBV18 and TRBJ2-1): NAGVMQNPRHLVRRRGQEARLRCSPMKGHSHVYWYRQLPEEGLKFMVYLQKENIIDESGMPKERFSAEFPKEGPSILRIQQVVRGDSAAYFCASSPSGRARNEQFFGPGTRLTVL.

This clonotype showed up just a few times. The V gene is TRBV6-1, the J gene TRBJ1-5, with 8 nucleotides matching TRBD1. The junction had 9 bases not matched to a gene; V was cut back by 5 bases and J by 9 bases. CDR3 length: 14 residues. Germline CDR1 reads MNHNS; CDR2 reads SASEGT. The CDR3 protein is CASSPDRGSWPQHF. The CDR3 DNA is TGTGCCAGCAGTCCAGACAGGGGATCATGGCCCCAGCATTTT.

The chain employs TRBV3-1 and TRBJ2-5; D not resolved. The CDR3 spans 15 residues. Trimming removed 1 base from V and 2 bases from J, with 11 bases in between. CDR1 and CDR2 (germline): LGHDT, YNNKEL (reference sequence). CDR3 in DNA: TGTGCCAGCAGCCAAGTGCCCCCCTTACAAGAGACCCAGTACTTC. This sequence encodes CASSQVPPLQETQYF.

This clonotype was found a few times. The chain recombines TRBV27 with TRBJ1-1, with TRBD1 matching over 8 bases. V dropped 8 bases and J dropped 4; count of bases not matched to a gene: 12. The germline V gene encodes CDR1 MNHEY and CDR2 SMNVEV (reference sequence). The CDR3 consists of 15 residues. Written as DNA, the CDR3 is TGTGCCAGCGGGCGGACAGGGAGCGGTGGCACTGAAGCTTTCTTT. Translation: CASGRTGSGGTEAFF.

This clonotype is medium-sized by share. CDR3 loop: CASSSPPSGSDTQYF. The CDR3 region has the DNA TGTGCCAGCAGCTCCCCCCCTAGCGGGAGTGATACGCAGTATTTT. The gene calls are TRBV12-3 or TRBV12-4 and TRBJ2-3, with 10 positions matching TRBD2. This CDR3 has 15 amino acids. V trimming: 6 bases; J trimming: 6 bases; junction bases outside the gene matches: 9.

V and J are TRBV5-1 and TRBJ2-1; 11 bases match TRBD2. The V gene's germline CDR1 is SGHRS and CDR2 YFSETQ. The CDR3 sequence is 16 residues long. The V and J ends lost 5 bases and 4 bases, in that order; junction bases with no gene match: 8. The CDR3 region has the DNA TGCGCCAGCAGGGATAAGGGACTAGCGGATTACAATGAGCAGTTCTTC. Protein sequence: CASRDKGLADYNEQFF.

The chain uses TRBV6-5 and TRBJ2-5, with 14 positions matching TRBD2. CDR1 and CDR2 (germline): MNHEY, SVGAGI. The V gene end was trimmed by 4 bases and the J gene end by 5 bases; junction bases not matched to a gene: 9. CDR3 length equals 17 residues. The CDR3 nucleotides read TGTGCCAGCAGTTCTGGGACTAGCGGGAGCTTGTGGGAGACCCAGTACTTC. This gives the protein CASSSGTSGSLWETQYF.

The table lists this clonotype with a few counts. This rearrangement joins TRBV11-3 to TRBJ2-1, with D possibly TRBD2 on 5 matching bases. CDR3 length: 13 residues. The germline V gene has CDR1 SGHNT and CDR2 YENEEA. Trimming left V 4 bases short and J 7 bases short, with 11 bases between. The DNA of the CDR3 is TGTGCCAGCAGCTCAGACCGGGATAATGAGCAGTTCTTC. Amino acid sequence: CASSSDRDNEQFF.